The T cell receptor (beta chain) under discussion was sequenced for a study of Graves' ophthalmopathy and Graves' hyperthyroidism. For the study at large: At the time of initial diagnosis and before any treatment, peripheral blood was collected.

Patients with other autoimmune diseases, uncontrolled infections, pregnancy or lactation were excluded. This clonotype was seen many times. Antigen unknown. Per the germline V gene, CDR1 is LNHDA and CDR2 is SQIVND (reference sequence). V dropped 5 bases and J dropped 6; count of bases not matched to a gene: 8. The length of the CDR3 is 15 residues. TCR beta CDR3 amplification used RNA transcripts. HTBI primers were used in a first-round RT-PCR, which preceded a second-round multiplex PCR. MiXCR, run by TCRdb on the multiplex PCR reads, gives a single entry per CDR3 protein. Found here are 300,000 to 350,000 distinct CDR3 sequences, roughly 15% of them singletons; the top ten hold more than 9%. Regarding the study as a whole: Most thyroid clonotypes expanded beyond 0.001 frequency were also found in blood.

The sequencing input was peripheral blood. The chain links TRBV19 to TRBJ1-5, with TRBD1 identical over 9 bases. This TCR was sampled from an adult man with Graves' ophthalmopathy. CDR3: CASSLSGTGPQPQHF. CDR3 coding DNA: TGTGCCAGTAGTCTCTCCGGGACAGGGCCTCAGCCCCAGCATTTT.